The present entry profiles one T cell receptor beta chain with its context. This sample stems from a study of blood T cell repertoires in COVID-19. Whole-study context: COVID-19 samples from acute and convalescent phases originated in the United States, Italy and Spain. T cells, B-cell-depleted T cells, or PBMCs supplied cDNA or gDNA.

Germline V lookup: CDR1 SGHVS, CDR2 FNYEAQ. Trimming took off 5 bases at V and 10 bases at J, with 14 bases between the two ends. The CDR3 extends over 13 amino acids. In the authors' methods: It was from reference gene primer amplification that nucleated cell counts were estimated. TCRdb's table, derived via immunoSEQ multiplex PCR, lists solely in-frame clones and lacks some. The V and J calls and clone size come from that table; D and trimming were worked out from the DNA. The data hold about 130,000 clones, with approximately 80% observed a single time. The chain employs TRBV7-6 and TRBJ2-2; a weak D match, TRBD2 (5 bases). This clonotype was obtained from a man aged 40-49 years with active or convalescent COVID-19. The sample consisted of peripheral blood. The CDR3 protein is CASSLWAREELFF. The DNA of the CDR3 is TGTGCCAGCAGCCTTTGGGCTCGGGAGGAGCTGTTTTTT.